These 26 T cell receptor beta chains share one sample of origin, sequenced in a study of OX40 agonist ivuxolimab in advanced cancers. Sequenced by immunoSEQ multiplex PCR; TCRdb stores in-frame clones only, minus some. The sample carries 99,000 or so clones, about 96% recorded once. The sequences come from CD4+ or CD8+ T cells sorted from blood, collected in a trial of the OX40 agonist ivuxolimab. These receptor sequences come from an adult with an advanced solid tumor such as melanoma, head and neck, liver or kidney cancer.

The rearrangement links TRBV5-6 to TRBJ2-7; 7 nucleotides match TRBD1. The germline V gene encodes CDR1 SGHDT and CDR2 YYEEEE. The trim removed 4 bases at V and 4 bases at J, leaving 5 bases unmatched. This CDR3 is 13 amino acids long. The CDR3 coding sequence is TGTGCCAGCAGCCCCGGGACAGTTTACGAGCAGTACTTC. Protein: CASSPGTVYEQYF.

The genes are TRBV9 and TRBJ1-6; TRBD1 is a possible D gene (5 bases). Trimming removed 4 bases from V and 7 bases from J, with 12 bases in between. Germline CDR1 reads SGDLS; CDR2 reads YYNGEE. CDR3 size: 14 residues. CDR3 region: CASSPGPTNSPLHF. Here the CDR3 DNA reads TGTGCCAGCAGCCCGGGACCGACAAATTCACCCCTCCACTTT.

This chain joins TRBV10-3 and TRBJ2-3, with no clear D. From germline, CDR1 is ENHRY and CDR2 SYGVKD. V was trimmed by 2 bases and J by 1 base, leaving 4 bases between them. The CDR3 extends over 13 amino acids. The CDR3 DNA is TGTGCCATCAGTGAGGACGGCACAGATACGCAGTATTTT. Protein sequence: CAISEDGTDTQYF.

The chain combines TRBV15 with TRBJ2-3; D call uncertain. The length of the CDR3 is 15 residues. V was pared by 5 bases and J by 0 bases, with 12 bases between. The germline V gene has CDR1 LNHNV and CDR2 YYDKDF (reference sequence). CDR3 sequence: CATSGADFSTDTQYF. DNA of the CDR3: TGTGCCACCAGCGGAGCCGACTTTAGCACAGATACGCAGTATTTT.

The genes are TRBV19 and TRBJ1-1; a weak D match, TRBD1 (6 bases). V was shortened by 6 bases and J by 2 bases, with 13 bases between the two germline ends. Germline CDR1 is LNHDA and CDR2 is SQIVND (reference sequence). The CDR3 totals 14 residues. Here the CDR3 reads CASSPGTTNTEAFF. CDR3 coding DNA: TGTGCCAGTAGCCCCGGGACAACAAACACTGAAGCTTTCTTT.

The rearrangement links TRBV12-5 to TRBJ2-5, with 9 positions matching TRBD1. The CDR3 is 15 residues long. The V gene end was trimmed by 2 bases and the J gene end by 5 bases; junction bases not matched to a gene: 6. Germline loops: CDR1 LGHNT, CDR2 FRNRAP. The CDR3 bases are TGTGCTAGTGGTTTGCCCGGACAGGGGTTGGAGACCCAGTACTTC. This codes for CASGLPGQGLETQYF.

V usage is TRBV28 and J usage is TRBJ2-1; 11 bases align to TRBD2. The junction had 4 bases not matched to a gene; V was cut back by 3 bases and J by 6 bases. The CDR3 runs 15 residues. Germline-derived CDR1 and CDR2 are MDHEN and SYDVKM. CDR3 protein: CASSLSTSGSNEQFF. As DNA, the CDR3 is TGTGCCAGCAGTTTGTCAACTAGCGGGAGCAATGAGCAGTTCTTC.

The V call is TRBV7-9, the J call TRBJ1-1; possibly TRBD1 for D (5 bases). The CDR3 runs 17 residues. V shed 4 bases and J shed 0 bases, with 18 bases lying between them. The germline gives CDR1 SEHNR, CDR2 FQNEAQ (reference sequence). The CDR3 DNA reads as TGTGCCAGCAGCTCCCCCGTGACGGGGCAGGTGAACACTGAAGCTTTCTTT. Its protein is CASSSPVTGQVNTEAFF. The whole variable domain, filled in from reference TRBV7-9 and TRBJ1-1, reads DTGVSQNPRHKITKRGQNVTFRCDPISEHNRLYWYRQTLGQGPEFLTYFQNEAQLEKSRLLSDRFSAERPKGSFSTLEIQRTEQGDSAMYLCASSSPVTGQVNTEAFFGQGTRLTVV.

The V call is TRBV2, the J call TRBJ2-7, with D possibly being TRBD1 or TRBD2 (5 bases each). This CDR3 comprises 14 residues. From germline, CDR1 is SNHLY and CDR2 FYNNEI. Trimming cost V 10 bases and J 0 bases, with 16 bases left between them. CDR3 DNA: TGTGCCACTCCACGGGGCAGCAGCTCCTACGAGCAGTACTTC. It translates to CATPRGSSSYEQYF.

The chain is built from TRBV7-6 and TRBJ1-2; 8 bases line up with TRBD1. V lost 3 bases, J lost 6 bases, and 3 bases stayed unmatched. Germline V gene lookup returns CDR1 SGHVS and CDR2 FNYEAQ. This CDR3 contains 13 residues. The CDR3 DNA sequence: TGTGCCAGCAGCTTGACAGGGGTTAATGGCTACACCTTC. Amino acids: CASSLTGVNGYTF.

The chain couples TRBV7-2 to TRBJ2-3, with D hard to call. The CDR3 length is 13 residues. V lost 5 bases and J 5 bases, leaving 11 bases between the germline ends. CDR1 is SGHTA, CDR2 FQGNSA, per germline. For the CDR3, the DNA is TGTGCCAGCAGCCAACTCAGGAAAGATACGCAGTATTTT. Its protein product is CASSQLRKDTQYF.

The rearrangement uses TRBV15 and TRBJ1-1, with no clear D. This CDR3 is built from 14 residues. Trimming pared 1 base from V and 6 bases from J, leaving 12 bases between. The germline CDR1 and CDR2 sequences are LNHNV and YYDKDF (reference sequence). This CDR3 reads CATSRGRTGSEAFF. Here the CDR3 DNA reads TGTGCCACCAGCAGAGGACGGACGGGATCTGAAGCTTTCTTT.

The V and J genes are TRBV9 and TRBJ1-4; no clear D. This CDR3 has 12 amino acids. Germline-derived CDR1 and CDR2 are SGDLS and YYNGEE. The V gene lost 3 bases and the J gene lost 5 bases, with 5 bases spanning the gap. The CDR3 coding sequence is TGTGCCAGCAGCGCGTCCAATGAAAAACTGTTTTTT. It encodes CASSASNEKLFF. Combining the CDR3 with reference TRBV9 and TRBJ1-4 gives the whole variable domain DSGVTQTPKHLITATGQRVTLRCSPRSGDLSVYWYQQSLDQGLQFLIQYYNGEERAKGNILERFSAQQFPDLHSELNLSSLELGDSALYFCASSASNEKLFFGSGTQLSVL.

This clone came up once. The chain is built from TRBV9 and TRBJ2-1; D gene uncertain. The germline gives CDR1 SGDLS, CDR2 YYNGEE. The CDR3 runs to 18 residues. Trimming stripped 3 bases from V and 0 bases from J, with 19 bases between. CDR3: CASSGPTKSQISYNEQFF. CDR3 bases: TGTGCCAGCAGCGGGCCTACTAAATCCCAGATCTCCTACAATGAGCAGTTCTTC.

The genes are TRBV27 and TRBJ2-7; weak D call: TRBD1 (6 bases). In germline, CDR1 is MNHEY, CDR2 SMNVEV (reference sequence). The CDR3 has 16 amino acids. V shed 7 bases and J shed 2 bases, with 21 bases lying between them. The CDR3 sequence: CASNPQGHRPAYEQYF. CDR3 sequence (DNA): TGTGCCAGCAACCCCCAGGGGCACAGGCCGGCCTACGAGCAGTACTTC.

The rearrangement joins TRBV7-4 to TRBJ1-5; 7 nucleotides align to TRBD1. With V trimmed by 0 bases and J by 2 bases, 1 base remained unmatched. The CDR3 has 15 residues. The germline V gene encodes CDR1 SGHVT and CDR2 SQSDAQ. The CDR3 reads CASSLAGGGNQPQHF. The DNA of the CDR3 is TGTGCCAGCAGCTTAGCAGGGGGCGGCAATCAGCCCCAGCATTTT.

This clone came up once. The gene calls are TRBV7-9 and TRBJ2-3; TRBD2 is a possible D gene (6 bases). This CDR3 contains 16 residues. Trimming pared 1 base from V and 5 bases from J, leaving 16 bases between. The germline V gene encodes CDR1 SEHNR and CDR2 FQNEAQ (reference sequence). CDR3 in DNA: TGTGCCAGCAGCTTAGTAGCTGGAGGGCCGGGAGATACGCAGTATTTT. It yields the protein CASSLVAGGPGDTQYF.

V usage is TRBV5-4 and J usage is TRBJ2-7, with TRBD1 matching 7 bases. The V gene end was trimmed by 2 bases and the J gene end by 3 bases; junction bases not matched to a gene: 14. The CDR3 is 17 residues long. Germline V gene data show CDR1 as SGHNT and CDR2 as YYREEE (reference sequence). The CDR3 DNA is TGTGCCAGCAGCTTAATCCGGCGGACAGGTCGAAACTACGAGCAGTACTTC. It yields the protein CASSLIRRTGRNYEQYF.

The genes are TRBV19 and TRBJ2-7; a weak D match, TRBD1 (5 bases). Germline V lookup: CDR1 LNHDA, CDR2 SQIVND (reference sequence). The CDR3 consists of 17 residues. V lost 5 bases to trimming and J lost 2 bases, with 22 bases between them. CDR3 nucleotide sequence: TGTGCCAGTAGTCCTGGCACAGAGATCTCAGGGACCTACGAGCAGTACTTC. It is translated as CASSPGTEISGTYEQYF.

This chain uses TRBV28 with TRBJ1-5; the match to TRBD1 covers 10 bases. Germline V gene data show CDR1 as MDHEN and CDR2 as SYDVKM. With V trimmed by 5 bases and J by 7 bases, 5 bases remained unmatched. This CDR3 has 14 residues. CDR3 amino acids: CASSPRDRGQPQHF. The DNA for the CDR3 is TGTGCCAGCAGTCCCCGGGACAGGGGCCAGCCCCAGCATTTT.

J is TRBJ2-1 and V is TRBV28; TRBD1 matches 11 bases. This CDR3 comprises 15 residues. Germline assignment: CDR1 MDHEN and CDR2 SYDVKM. With 6 bases clipped from V and 6 bases from J, the junction kept 7 bases outside the gene matches. This CDR3 reads CASSQDRGRSNEQFF. The CDR3 DNA reads as TGTGCCAGCAGCCAGGACAGGGGGCGCAGCAATGAGCAGTTCTTC.

As for this clone: The same CDR3 is also encoded by other DNA sequences in this sample. The rearrangement joins TRBV29-1 to TRBJ2-1; 8 nucleotides match TRBD2. Germline CDR1 SQVTM, CDR2 ANQGSEA. J gave up 4 bases and V 4 bases, and 3 bases lay outside the gene matches. The CDR3 spans 13 residues. CDR3 protein: CSVASGGYNEQFF. The CDR3, as DNA: TGCAGCGTTGCCAGCGGGGGTTACAATGAGCAGTTCTTC.

This clone was recorded a few times. The chain recombines TRBV28 with TRBJ1-1, with unresolved D. The CDR3 sequence is 11 residues long. The V gene lost 5 bases and the J gene lost 7 bases, with 8 bases spanning the gap. The V gene's germline CDR1 is MDHEN and CDR2 SYDVKM. The CDR3: CASSPAGEAFF. The CDR3 DNA follows: TGTGCCAGCAGTCCCGCTGGTGAAGCTTTCTTT.

The rearrangement joins TRBV7-9 to TRBJ1-4; D is unresolved. This CDR3 has 16 residues. Trimming removed 5 bases at V and 0 bases at J, with 13 bases between. CDR1 SEHNR and CDR2 FQNEAQ come from the germline V gene (reference sequence). DNA of the CDR3: TGTGCCAGCAGCCAGTGGACCGACACAACTAATGAAAAACTGTTTTTT. The encoded protein is CASSQWTDTTNEKLFF.

This rearrangement joins TRBV7-9 to TRBJ1-5; D is ambiguous. The germline V and J ends were trimmed by 5 bases and 2 bases, with 10 bases remaining between them. Germline V gene sequence: CDR1 SEHNR, CDR2 FQNEAQ (reference sequence). This CDR3 has 14 residues. In nucleotides, the CDR3 is TGTGCCAGCAGCCAGGTTTCCGGCAATCAGCCCCAGCATTTT. Amino acids: CASSQVSGNQPQHF.

The chain recombines TRBV9 with TRBJ2-1; 7 bases align to TRBD2. Germline trimming cut 0 bases from V and 5 bases from J; bases unmatched to any gene: 5. Germline CDR1 SGDLS, CDR2 YYNGEE. CDR3 size: 15 residues. CDR3 amino acids: CASSVGWEGNNEQFF. The CDR3, as DNA: TGTGCCAGCAGCGTAGGATGGGAGGGGAACAATGAGCAGTTCTTC.